These 10 T cell receptor beta chains were sequenced from one sample in a study of CD8+ T cells in alopecia areata. Extracted RNA was reverse transcribed, and the resulting cDNA served as sequencing template. The repertoire was sequenced with immunoSEQ multiplex PCR; TCRdb's copy has only in-frame clones and lacks some. The repertoire has 140,000 to 150,000 clones, about three fifths of them found once; the top ten carry less than 40%. Sequencing was done on a sample of CD8+ T cells sorted from blood. All receptors derive from a human donor in good health.

The chain couples TRBV27 to TRBJ1-1, with D possibly matching TRBD1 (5 bases). CDR1 is MNHEY and CDR2 is SMNVEV in the germline V gene (reference sequence). The CDR3 is made up of 14 amino acids. V was pared by 2 bases and J by 0 bases, with 7 bases between. This CDR3 reads CASSLKGLNTEAFF. DNA of the CDR3: TGTGCCAGCAGTTTAAAGGGGCTGAACACTGAAGCTTTCTTT.

V usage is TRBV29-1 and J usage is TRBJ1-1; possibly TRBD1 for D (5 bases). Trimming pared 3 bases from V and 7 bases from J, leaving 9 bases between. The CDR3 length is 11 residues. Germline V gives CDR1 SQVTM, CDR2 ANQGSEA. The chain's CDR3 is CSVDLQGEAFF. CDR3 nucleotides: TGCAGCGTTGATCTTCAGGGTGAAGCTTTCTTT.

The V gene is TRBV6-5, the J gene TRBJ2-2; no firm D call. The length of the CDR3 is 15 residues. V lost 0 bases and J lost 4, with 9 bases in between. Germline V gives CDR1 MNHEY, CDR2 SVGAGI. For the CDR3, the DNA is TGTGCCAGCAGTTACTCGGAGCGAGCCACCGGGGAGCTGTTTTTT. Its protein is CASSYSERATGELFF.

This chain uses TRBV9 with TRBJ2-5; TRBD2 matches 8 bases. The CDR3 consists of 14 residues. CDR1 is SGDLS and CDR2 is YYNGEE in the germline V gene. V dropped 4 bases and J dropped 5; count of bases not matched to a gene: 7. CDR3 loop: CASSPGLGSETQYF. CDR3 in DNA: TGTGCCAGCAGCCCGGGACTAGGGTCGGAGACCCAGTACTTC. The full variable domain, completed using reference TRBV9 and TRBJ2-5, is DSGVTQTPKHLITATGQRVTLRCSPRSGDLSVYWYQQSLDQGLQFLIQYYNGEERAKGNILERFSAQQFPDLHSELNLSSLELGDSALYFCASSPGLGSETQYFGPGTRLLVL.

The rearrangement links TRBV15 to TRBJ1-5; D is unclear. Germline V gene lookup returns CDR1 LNHNV and CDR2 YYDKDF (reference sequence). The V end lost 4 bases, the J end lost 3 bases, and 13 bases lay between the germline ends. This CDR3 has 15 amino acids. The CDR3 DNA follows: TGTGCCACCAGCACCCATGCGTCCATCAATCAGCCCCAGCATTTT. Translated: CATSTHASINQPQHF.

In its sample, this clone was seen a few times. The gene calls are TRBV9 and TRBJ1-1, with a tentative D call TRBD1 (5 bases). The V gene lost 9 bases and the J gene lost 1 base, with 7 bases spanning the gap. The germline CDR1 and CDR2 sequences are SGDLS and YYNGEE. The CDR3 spans 11 residues. CDR3 bases: TGTGCCATCCAGGGGAACACTGAAGCTTTCTTT. It encodes CAIQGNTEAFF.

This clone came up a few times. The rearrangement uses TRBV29-1 and TRBJ2-1, with D unresolved. This CDR3 has 12 residues. Trimming cost V 4 bases and J 9 bases, with 13 bases left between them. CDR1 is SQVTM, CDR2 ANQGSEA, per germline. CDR3 sequence (DNA): TGCAGCGTTGGGATCAGAGGCGCTGAGCAGTTCTTC. Translating it yields CSVGIRGAEQFF.

This chain uses TRBV27 with TRBJ2-7; D possibly corresponds to TRBD1 (5 bases). This CDR3 has 15 residues. Trimming pared 4 bases from V and 6 bases from J, leaving 19 bases between. Germline-derived CDR1 and CDR2 are MNHEY and SMNVEV (reference sequence). DNA for the CDR3: TGTGCCAGCAGTTATAGTTCGACAGCGACGGGCGAGCAGTACTTC. Translated, it gives CASSYSSTATGEQYF.

This chain links TRBV27 with TRBJ1-1; D unclear. Trimming left V 6 bases short and J 4 bases short, with 9 bases between. In germline, CDR1 is MNHEY, CDR2 SMNVEV (reference sequence). This CDR3 contains 12 residues. The CDR3 sequence: CASRGPATEAFF. In nucleotides, the CDR3 is TGTGCCAGCAGAGGCCCAGCCACTGAAGCTTTCTTT.

This clone has just a few counts. A much larger clonotype is one base distant, so this may be a read error. This CDR3 is also generated by other DNA sequences in the sample. CDR3 sequence: CASSQEGGSSYNEQFF. The CDR3 DNA reads as TGCGCCAGCAGCCAAGAGGGAGGGAGCTCCTACAATGAGCAGTTCTTC. J is TRBJ2-1 and V is TRBV4-1, with 7 bases identical to TRBD2. V lost 0 bases to trimming and J lost 0 bases; unmatched junction nucleotides: 2. CDR1 and CDR2 from the germline V gene are MGHRA and YSYEKL. The CDR3 runs 16 residues.